The 27 T cell receptor beta chains below all came from one sample that was sequenced in a study of blood T cells in healthy people across ages. The use of a sample-barcoded 5' primer and a J-beta primer mix characterized a second PCR of about 7 to 12 cycles. TCRdb ran MiXCR on the 5' RACE reads and lists one entry per CDR3 protein. The sample yields roughly 1,500,000 distinct CDR3 sequences, approximately 32% seen once. The source material was blood. The receptors were gathered from a woman aged 25-40 years in good health.

This clonotype was detected ten times or more. The chain recombines TRBV29-1 with TRBJ2-5, with a weak D call TRBD2 (5 bases). V was pared by 8 bases and J by 1 base, with 11 bases between. Germline CDR1 SQVTM, CDR2 ANQGSEA. This CDR3 is built from 12 residues. Here the CDR3 DNA reads TGCAGCACTACGGGGAGCCAAGAGACCCAGTACTTC. Residues: CSTTGSQETQYF.

In this sample, this clonotype turned up many times. This chain links TRBV7-9 with TRBJ2-7; TRBD1 might be the D (6 bases). Germline CDR1 is SEHNR and CDR2 is FQNEAQ (reference sequence). The V end lost 5 bases, the J end lost 2 bases, and 13 bases lay between the germline ends. This CDR3 comprises 14 residues. In DNA form, the CDR3 reads TGTGCCAGCAGCCCAAACAGGGATCCCTACGAGCAGTACTTC. It is translated as CASSPNRDPYEQYF.

This clonotype was recorded a few times. The chain uses TRBV29-1 and TRBJ2-3, with D perhaps assigned TRBD1 or TRBD2 (5 bases each). The CDR3 loop spans 14 amino acids. The V end lost 1 base, the J end lost 6 bases, and 14 bases lay between the germline ends. Germline V CDR1 and CDR2: SQVTM, ANQGSEA. The CDR3 coding sequence is TGCAGCGTTGAAGGGGGACCCCGAACGGATACGCAGTATTTT. Protein: CSVEGGPRTDTQYF.

V is TRBV12-3 or TRBV12-4 and J is TRBJ1-6; D gene ambiguous. The CDR3 extends over 13 amino acids. The germline V and J ends were trimmed by 6 bases and 9 bases, with 12 bases remaining between them. For the CDR3, the DNA is TGTGCCAGCAGGTCTCCGATCGGTTCACCCCTCCACTTT. Translating gives CASRSPIGSPLHF.

This clonotype was detected only a few times. This sequence joins TRBV4-2 and TRBJ2-6; TRBD2 agrees at 12 bases. The germline V gene has CDR1 LGHNA and CDR2 YNFKEQ. The CDR3 loop spans 20 amino acids. Losses at the gene ends were 3 bases for V and 0 bases for J; bases not matched to a gene: 9. In nucleotides, the CDR3 is TGTGCCAGCAGCCACGCAATTGGACTAGCGGGGTTCTCTGGGGCCAACGTCCTGACTTTC. The encoded protein is CASSHAIGLAGFSGANVLTF.

This clonotype has a single count. The chain uses TRBV28 and TRBJ2-7, with TRBD1 identical over 7 bases. The CDR3 has 13 residues. V was clipped by 7 bases and J by 2 bases; unmatched bases: 5. Per germline, CDR1 MDHEN and CDR2 SYDVKM. The CDR3 DNA follows: TGTGCCAGCATCTCGGGACAGACCTACGAGCAGTACTTC. Encoded protein: CASISGQTYEQYF.

This clonotype was recorded at least ten times. The chain carries TRBV4-1 and TRBJ1-2; D remains unclear. V lost 1 base to trimming and J lost 7 bases, with 7 bases between them. CDR1 is MGHRA, CDR2 YSYEKL, per germline. This CDR3 has 12 residues. CDR3 nucleotide sequence: TGCGCCAGCAGCCAAGTCACTGGTGGCTACACCTTC. This translates into CASSQVTGGYTF.

The rearrangement joins TRBV7-3 to TRBJ2-7; D might be TRBD1 or TRBD2, each matching 5 bases. This CDR3 has 15 amino acids. Deletions cut 5 bases from V and 2 bases from J, with 16 bases between. Germline CDR1 is SGHTA and CDR2 is FQGTGA. CDR3 in DNA: TGTGCCAGCAGCGAGGGGTCAGGGATACCCTACGAGCAGTACTTC. This codes for CASSEGSGIPYEQYF.

This clonotype has a count of ten or more. This chain uses TRBV27 with TRBJ2-7; 10 bases are a match to TRBD2. Germline V gene sequence: CDR1 MNHEY, CDR2 SMNVEV (reference sequence). J was trimmed by 0 bases and V by 2 bases; bases with no gene match: 1. The CDR3 loop spans 15 amino acids. CDR3 in amino acids: CASSLTSGNSYEQYF. The DNA of the CDR3 is TGTGCCAGCAGTTTAACTAGCGGGAACTCCTACGAGCAGTACTTC.

This chain links TRBV7-1 with TRBJ2-5; no firm D call. Being an ORF, TRBV7-1 has a function that is uncertain. Trimming cost V 5 bases and J 13 bases, with 11 bases left between them. This CDR3 is 10 amino acids long. The CDR3 spells CASSPRPGYF. The CDR3 nucleotides are TGTGCCAGCAGCCCTCGACCAGGGTACTTC.

This clonotype occurred once. Being one base from a much bigger clone, this may be a read error. The CDR3 loop is CSVTRDRNNYGYTF. The DNA for the CDR3 is TGCAGCGTTACCCGGGACAGGAATAACTATGGCTACACCTTC. The V gene is TRBV29-1, the J gene TRBJ1-2; 8 bases are shared with TRBD1. Germline assignment: CDR1 SQVTM and CDR2 ANQGSEA. V was pared by 5 bases and J by 1 base, with 6 bases of the junction left unmatched. The CDR3 totals 14 residues.

J is TRBJ1-5 and V is TRBV3-1; no clear D. The CDR3 runs to 13 residues. V was trimmed by 0 bases and J by 4 bases, leaving 4 bases between them. Germline values: CDR1 LGHDT, CDR2 YNNKEL (reference sequence). CDR3 bases: TGTGCCAGCAGCCAAGATGAGAATCAGCCCCAGCATTTT. Its translation is CASSQDENQPQHF. The variable domain in full, completed from reference TRBV3-1 and TRBJ1-5, reads DTAVSQTPKYLVTQMGNDKSIKCEQNLGHDTMYWYKQDSKKFLKIMFSYNNKELIINETVPNRFSPKSPDKAHLNLHINSLELGDSAVYFCASSQDENQPQHFGDGTRLSIL.

The chain joins TRBV7-9 to TRBJ2-7, with D unclear. Germline-derived CDR1 and CDR2 are SEHNR and FQNEAQ (reference sequence). This CDR3 has 14 amino acids. Trimming removed 4 bases at V and 6 bases at J, with 16 bases between. CDR3 in amino acids: CASSSTEERGEQYF. Here the CDR3 DNA reads TGTGCCAGCAGCTCCACCGAGGAACGAGGCGAGCAGTACTTC.

This clonotype came up a few times. Being one base from a much bigger clone, this may be a read error. The chain has TRBV5-6 and TRBJ2-7; D perhaps matches TRBD1 (5 bases). The V end was cut by 4 bases, the J end by 1 base, with 9 bases between. The CDR3 runs 13 residues. Germline CDR1 SGHDT, CDR2 YYEEEE. The CDR3 DNA sequence: TGTGCCAGCAGCACGGACACATCCTACGAGCAGTACTTC. Translating gives CASSTDTSYEQYF. The whole variable domain, remainder taken from reference TRBV5-6 and TRBJ2-7, is DAGVTQSPTHLIKTRGQQVTLRCSPKSGHDTVSWYQQALGQGPQFIFQYYEEEERQRGNFPDRFSGHQFPNYSSELNVNALLLGDSALYLCASSTDTSYEQYFGPGTRLTVT.

This clonotype was picked up a small number of times. V usage is TRBV10-3 and J usage is TRBJ2-7; D is perhaps TRBD1 (5 bases). The V end lost 6 bases, the J end lost 6 bases, and 18 bases lay between the germline ends. The CDR3 has 14 residues. In germline, CDR1 is ENHRY, CDR2 SYGVKD. Written as DNA, the CDR3 is TGTGCCATCAGCCTCGACCCTGGGGCTTTCGAGCAGTACTTC. Translated, it gives CAISLDPGAFEQYF.

This clonotype was observed a single time. The gene calls are TRBV20-1 and TRBJ2-1; 10 bases map to TRBD1. CDR1 DFQATT and CDR2 SNEGSKA come from the germline V gene (reference sequence). The CDR3 consists of 14 residues. The V and J ends lost 3 bases and 4 bases, in that order; junction bases with no gene match: 3. CDR3 DNA: TGCAGTGCTAGCTGGGACAGGGGTTACAATGAGCAGTTCTTC. Residues: CSASWDRGYNEQFF.

The sample holds a few counts of this clonotype. The V and J genes are TRBV6-1 and TRBJ1-2; TRBD1 is a possible D gene (5 bases). V lost 6 bases and J 2 bases, leaving 19 bases between the germline ends. The CDR3 totals 16 residues. CDR1 MNHNS and CDR2 SASEGT come from the germline V gene. CDR3: CASRPAGSVANYGYTF. The CDR3 coding sequence is TGTGCCAGCAGGCCGGCAGGGAGTGTAGCCAACTATGGCTACACCTTC.

This clonotype has a count of ten or more. V usage is TRBV6-2 or TRBV6-3 and J usage is TRBJ1-2; D is unclear. Germline V gene sequence: CDR1 MNHEY, CDR2 SVGEGT. Trimming took 0 bases from V and 6 from J, leaving 14 bases between them. This CDR3 is 15 amino acids long. In DNA form, the CDR3 reads TGTGCCAGCAGTTACTCGGTGCCGGGCTTGCATGGCTACACCTTC. Amino acid sequence: CASSYSVPGLHGYTF.

This clonotype was counted between two and nine times. V is TRBV4-2 and J is TRBJ2-5; TRBD1 or TRBD2 may be the D gene (5 bases each). The end of the DNA is better explained by TRBJ2-7, so the J call may be wrong. The CDR3 is 16 residues long. Germline V gene sequence: CDR1 LGHNA, CDR2 YNFKEQ. CDR3 loop: CASSQDLTGQVGEQYF. CDR3 DNA: TGTGCCAGCAGCCAAGATTTAACGGGGCAGGTCGGCGAGCAGTACTTC.

The table lists this clonotype with a few counts. CDR3 nucleotide sequence: TGTGCCAGCTCCCCGGGACAGGGGGCGCAGAATGAGCAGTTCTTC. Its translation is CASSPGQGAQNEQFF. V usage is TRBV18 and J usage is TRBJ2-1; the match to TRBD1 covers 12 bases. This CDR3 has 15 amino acids. The trim removed 6 bases at V and 7 bases at J, leaving 7 bases unmatched. Germline V lookup: CDR1 KGHSH, CDR2 LQKENI.

CDR3 sequence reads: CASSFGLAPDTQYF. Written as DNA, the CDR3 is TGTGCCAGCAGCTTCGGTCTAGCGCCAGATACGCAGTATTTT. The rearrangement links TRBV5-5 to TRBJ2-3; D perhaps matches TRBD2 (6 bases). The CDR3 has 14 residues. V lost 2 bases to trimming and J lost 4 bases, with 11 bases between them. Germline CDR1 SGHKS, CDR2 YYEKEE (reference sequence).

This clonotype came up a few times. The rearrangement joins TRBV27 to TRBJ2-7; TRBD1 matches at 7 bases. Germline V gives CDR1 MNHEY, CDR2 SMNVEV (reference sequence). The V segment lost 3 bases and the J segment 7 bases; nucleotides outside the gene matches: 6. This CDR3 is 13 amino acids long. CDR3 nucleotides: TGTGCCAGCAGTTTCGGACAGGCTGTAGAGCAGTACTTC. Translating gives CASSFGQAVEQYF.

Only a few counts were recorded for this clonotype. The rearrangement uses TRBV20-1 and TRBJ2-5; weak D call: TRBD1 (5 bases). The germline gives CDR1 DFQATT, CDR2 SNEGSKA (reference sequence). V dropped 1 base and J dropped 2 bases, with 11 bases sitting between them. The CDR3 runs 14 residues. This CDR3 reads CSARGRDVQETQYF. The CDR3 DNA reads as TGCAGTGCTAGAGGCAGGGATGTGCAAGAGACCCAGTACTTC.

In the case of this clonotype: Possible read error: a much larger clone is one base away. The chain combines TRBV5-1 with TRBJ2-7; TRBD1 matches at 9 bases. The length of the CDR3 is 15 residues. The germline V gene encodes CDR1 SGHRS and CDR2 YFSETQ. The ends lost 2 bases at V and 7 bases at J; junction bases unmatched: 10. As DNA, the CDR3 is TGCGCCAGCAGCTTCACAGGGGGCTCCTACAATGAGCAGTACTTC. Translated, it gives CASSFTGGSYNEQYF. Combining the CDR3 with reference TRBV5-1 and TRBJ2-7 gives the whole variable domain KAGVTQTPRYLIKTRGQQVTLSCSPISGHRSVSWYQQTPGQGLQFLFEYFSETQRNKGNFPGRFSGRQFSNSRSEMNVSTLELGDSALYLCASSFTGGSYNEQYFGPGTRLTVT.

This clonotype occurred a few times. The chain couples TRBV27 to TRBJ2-7, with a tentative D call TRBD1 (5 bases). Germline V gene data show CDR1 as MNHEY and CDR2 as SMNVEV (reference sequence). The CDR3 spans 15 residues. Trimming cost V 5 bases and J 5 bases, with 19 bases left between them. CDR3 nucleotide sequence: TGTGCCAGCAGTCCAGATCAGGGCTACCTCCACGAGCAGTACTTC. Translated, it gives CASSPDQGYLHEQYF.

This clonotype showed up just a few times. V and J are TRBV29-1 and TRBJ1-1; 7 nucleotides line up with TRBD1. The CDR3 is 13 residues long. Germline V CDR1 and CDR2: SQVTM, ANQGSEA. The J segment lost 5 bases and the V segment lost 7 bases, leaving 10 bases of the junction unmatched. CDR3 sequence: CSAEAGGGTEAFF. In DNA, the CDR3 is TGCAGCGCCGAAGCAGGGGGAGGGACTGAAGCTTTCTTT.

In its sample, this clonotype was seen a few times. The V and J genes are TRBV29-1 and TRBJ1-2, with TRBD1 as a possible D gene (6 bases). The V gene lost 2 bases and the J gene lost 4 bases, with 20 bases spanning the gap. This CDR3 comprises 16 residues. Germline V gene data show CDR1 as SQVTM and CDR2 as ANQGSEA. CDR3 amino acids: CSVESGRGRGFYGYTF. The CDR3 bases are TGCAGCGTTGAATCTGGCAGGGGCAGGGGTTTCTATGGCTACACCTTC.